This T cell receptor beta chain appears in the sequencing data of a study of blood T cells in healthy people across ages. Germline assignment: CDR1 SGHNT and CDR2 YYREEE (reference sequence). Trimming removed 0 bases at V and 8 bases at J, with 11 bases between. CDR3 length: 14 amino acids. Together with a sample-barcoded 5' primer, a J-beta primer mix was included in a second PCR lasting roughly 6 to 12 cycles. Each TCR beta cDNA got a 12-nucleotide random molecular identifier. TCRdb re-analysed the 5' RACE reads in MiXCR, keeping a single row per CDR3 protein. The sample has hundreds of thousands of distinct CDR3 sequences, 40% to 45% seen once. Each sample had at least 6.5 million PBMCs isolated.

The chain recombines TRBV5-4 with TRBJ1-4; D call uncertain. The sequence came from an elderly man in good health. Sequenced sample: blood. CDR3 DNA sequence: TGTGCCAGCAGCTTGGCCCAAAGGCAGGAAAAACTGTTTTTT. This gives the protein CASSLAQRQEKLFF.